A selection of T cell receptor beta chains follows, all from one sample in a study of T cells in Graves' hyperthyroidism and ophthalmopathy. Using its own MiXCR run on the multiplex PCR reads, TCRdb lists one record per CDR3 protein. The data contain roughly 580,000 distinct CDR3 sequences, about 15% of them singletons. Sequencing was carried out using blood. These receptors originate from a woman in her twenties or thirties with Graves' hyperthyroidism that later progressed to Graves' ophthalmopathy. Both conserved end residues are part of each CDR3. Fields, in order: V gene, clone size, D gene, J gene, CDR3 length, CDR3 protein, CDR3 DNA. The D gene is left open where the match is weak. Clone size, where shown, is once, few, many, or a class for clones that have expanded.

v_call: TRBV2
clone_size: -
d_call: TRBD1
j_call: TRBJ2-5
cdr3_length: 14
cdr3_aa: CAGSGDRVGETQYF
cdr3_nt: TGTGCCGGGAGTGGGGACAGGGTAGGAGAGACCCAGTACTTC

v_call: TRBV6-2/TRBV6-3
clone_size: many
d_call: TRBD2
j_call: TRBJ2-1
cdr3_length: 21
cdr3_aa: CASLTNRPSGEASGRVGEQFF
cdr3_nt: TGTGCCAGCCTCACTAACAGACCATCCGGAGAGGCTAGCGGGAGGGTGGGTGAGCAGTTCTTC

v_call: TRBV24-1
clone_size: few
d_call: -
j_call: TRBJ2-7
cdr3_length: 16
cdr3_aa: CATSAGSRGDSYEQYF
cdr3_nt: TGTGCCACCAGTGCGGGGAGCAGGGGGGATTCCTACGAGCAGTACTTC

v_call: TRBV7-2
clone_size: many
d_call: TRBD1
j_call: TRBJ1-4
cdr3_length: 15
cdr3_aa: CASSSGQTGDAKLFF
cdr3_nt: TGTGCCAGCAGCTCGGGACAAACAGGGGACGCAAAACTGTTTTTT

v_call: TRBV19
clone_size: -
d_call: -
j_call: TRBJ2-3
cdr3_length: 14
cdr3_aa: CASSIGQGTDTQYF
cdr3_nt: TGTGCCAGTAGTATAGGGCAGGGGACAGATACGCAGTATTTT

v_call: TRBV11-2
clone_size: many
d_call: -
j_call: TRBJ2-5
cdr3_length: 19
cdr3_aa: CASSTTGELWGHNQETQYF
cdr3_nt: TGTGCCAGCAGCACCACGGGCGAATTGTGGGGACATAACCAAGAGACCCAGTACTTC

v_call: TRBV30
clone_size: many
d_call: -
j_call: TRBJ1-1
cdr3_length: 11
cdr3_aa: CAWSLDSEAFF
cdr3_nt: TGTGCCTGGAGTTTGGACAGCGAAGCTTTCTTT

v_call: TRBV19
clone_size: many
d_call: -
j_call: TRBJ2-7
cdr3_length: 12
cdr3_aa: CASRSIGLEQYF
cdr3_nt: TGTGCCAGTCGTTCCATAGGGTTGGAGCAGTACTTC

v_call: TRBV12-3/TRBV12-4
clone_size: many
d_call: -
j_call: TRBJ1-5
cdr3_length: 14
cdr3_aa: CASRGQGRNQPQHF
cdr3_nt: TGTGCCTCCCGTGGGCAGGGCCGCAATCAGCCCCAGCATTTT

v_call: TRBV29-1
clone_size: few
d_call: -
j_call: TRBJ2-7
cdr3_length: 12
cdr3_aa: CSVEGKDYEQYF
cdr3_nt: TGCAGCGTTGAGGGGAAGGATTACGAGCAGTACTTC

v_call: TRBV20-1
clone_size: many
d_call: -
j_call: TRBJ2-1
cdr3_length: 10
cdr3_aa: CSASLNEQFF
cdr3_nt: TGCAGTGCTAGTTTGAATGAGCAGTTCTTC

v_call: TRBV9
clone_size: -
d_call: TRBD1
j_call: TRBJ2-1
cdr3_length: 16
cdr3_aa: CASSVAAGGGYNEQFF
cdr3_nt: TGTGCCAGCAGCGTAGCAGCAGGGGGCGGCTACAATGAGCAGTTCTTC

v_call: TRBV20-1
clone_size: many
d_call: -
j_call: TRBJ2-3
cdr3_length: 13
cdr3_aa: CSARELYADTQYF
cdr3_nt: TGCAGTGCTAGAGAGCTTTACGCAGATACGCAGTATTTT

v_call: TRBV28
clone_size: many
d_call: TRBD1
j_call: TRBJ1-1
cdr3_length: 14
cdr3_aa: CASRKTGTVGEAFF
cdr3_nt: TGTGCCAGCAGGAAGACAGGGACGGTTGGGGAAGCTTTCTTT

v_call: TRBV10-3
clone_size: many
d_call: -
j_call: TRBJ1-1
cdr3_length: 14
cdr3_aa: CAISERQQNTEAFF
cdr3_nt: TGTGCCATCAGTGAGAGACAGCAGAACACTGAAGCTTTCTTT

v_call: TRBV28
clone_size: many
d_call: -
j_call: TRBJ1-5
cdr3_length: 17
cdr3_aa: CASSFWQGPPSNQPQHF
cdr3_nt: TGTGCCAGCAGTTTCTGGCAGGGGCCCCCTAGCAATCAGCCCCAGCATTTT

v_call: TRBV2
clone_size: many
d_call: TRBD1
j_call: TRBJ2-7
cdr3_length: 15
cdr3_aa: CASSSGTGGTYEQYF
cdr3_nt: TGTGCCAGCAGTTCTGGGACAGGGGGTACCTACGAGCAGTACTTC

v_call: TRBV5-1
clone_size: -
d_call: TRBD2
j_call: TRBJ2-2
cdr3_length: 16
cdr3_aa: CASSPPGGPNTGELFF
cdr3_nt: TGCGCCAGCAGCCCCCCGGGAGGTCCGAACACCGGGGAGCTGTTTTTT

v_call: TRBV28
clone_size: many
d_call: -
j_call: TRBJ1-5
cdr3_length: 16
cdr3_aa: CASSLVQGFSNQPQHF
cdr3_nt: TGTGCCAGCAGTTTGGTCCAGGGGTTTAGCAATCAGCCCCAGCATTTT

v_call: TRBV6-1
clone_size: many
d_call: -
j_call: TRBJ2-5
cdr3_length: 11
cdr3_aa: CASRDQETQYF
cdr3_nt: TGTGCCAGCAGGGACCAAGAGACCCAGTACTTC

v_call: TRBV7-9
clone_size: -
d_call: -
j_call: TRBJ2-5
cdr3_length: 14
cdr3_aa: CASSPTSSMETQYF
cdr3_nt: TGTGCCAGCAGCCCCACGTCCTCGATGGAGACCCAGTACTTC

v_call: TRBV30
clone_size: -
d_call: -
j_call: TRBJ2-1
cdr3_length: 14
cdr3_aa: CAWSVLECRDEQFF
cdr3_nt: TGTGCCTGGAGTGTACTGGAGTGTCGCGATGAGCAGTTCTTC

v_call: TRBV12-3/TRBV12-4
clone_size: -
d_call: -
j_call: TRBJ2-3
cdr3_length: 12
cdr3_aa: CASRHHTDTQYF
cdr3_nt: TGTGCCAGCAGACATCACACAGATACGCAGTATTTT

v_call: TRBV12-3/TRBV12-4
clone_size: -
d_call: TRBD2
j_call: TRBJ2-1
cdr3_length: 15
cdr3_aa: CASSLRPSGNYEQFF
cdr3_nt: TGTGCCAGCAGCCTTCGTCCTAGCGGAAACTACGAGCAGTTCTTC

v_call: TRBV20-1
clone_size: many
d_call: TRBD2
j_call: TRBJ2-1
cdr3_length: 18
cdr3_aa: CSAREGTSGRALYNEQFF
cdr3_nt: TGCAGTGCTAGGGAGGGGACTAGCGGGAGGGCCTTGTACAATGAGCAGTTCTTC

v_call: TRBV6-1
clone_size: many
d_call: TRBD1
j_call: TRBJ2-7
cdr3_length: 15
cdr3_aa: CASSLTGTGLYEQYF
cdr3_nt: TGTGCCAGCAGCCTCACCGGGACAGGGTTATACGAGCAGTACTTC

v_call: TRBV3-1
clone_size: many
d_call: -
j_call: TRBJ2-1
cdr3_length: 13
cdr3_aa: CASSQESVNEQFF
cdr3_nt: TGTGCCAGCAGCCAAGAGTCAGTGAATGAGCAGTTCTTC

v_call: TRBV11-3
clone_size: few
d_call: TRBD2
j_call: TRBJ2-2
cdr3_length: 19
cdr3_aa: CASRPGRLAGEPNTGELFF
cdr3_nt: TGTGCCAGCAGGCCTGGAAGGCTAGCGGGAGAGCCGAACACCGGGGAGCTGTTTTTT

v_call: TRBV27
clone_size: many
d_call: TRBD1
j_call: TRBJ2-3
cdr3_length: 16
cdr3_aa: CASTPGTATSTDTQYF
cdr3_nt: TGTGCCAGCACCCCGGGGACAGCTACTAGCACAGATACGCAGTATTTT

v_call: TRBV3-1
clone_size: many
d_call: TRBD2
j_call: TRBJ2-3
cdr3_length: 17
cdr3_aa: CASSPGTSGLLTDTQYF
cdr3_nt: TGTGCCAGCAGCCCCGGGACTAGCGGATTACTCACAGATACGCAGTATTTT

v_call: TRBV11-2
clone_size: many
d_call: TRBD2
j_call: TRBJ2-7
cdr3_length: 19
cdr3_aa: CASSPSIPGTSGISYEQYF
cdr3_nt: TGTGCCAGCAGCCCCAGTATTCCCGGGACTAGCGGCATCTCCTACGAGCAGTACTTC